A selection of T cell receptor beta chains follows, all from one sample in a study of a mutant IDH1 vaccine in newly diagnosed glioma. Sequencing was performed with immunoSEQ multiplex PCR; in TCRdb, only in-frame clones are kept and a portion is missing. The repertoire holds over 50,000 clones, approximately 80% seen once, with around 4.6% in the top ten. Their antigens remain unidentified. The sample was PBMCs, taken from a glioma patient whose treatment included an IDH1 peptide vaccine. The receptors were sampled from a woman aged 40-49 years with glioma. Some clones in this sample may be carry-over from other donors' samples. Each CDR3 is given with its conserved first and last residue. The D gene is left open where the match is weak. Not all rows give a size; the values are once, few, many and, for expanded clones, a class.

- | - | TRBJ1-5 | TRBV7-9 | TGTGCCAGCAGCTTAGGAGGGACGGCCGCTCAGCCCCAGCATTTT | CASSLGGTAAQPQHF
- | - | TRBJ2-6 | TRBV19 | TGTGCCAGTAGTATAGATCTACGGACAGACATCTCTGGGGCCAACGTCCTGACTTTC | CASSIDLRTDISGANVLTF
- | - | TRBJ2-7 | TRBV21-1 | TGTGCCATCATACAGGGGGTCTACGAGCAGTACTTC | CAIIQGVYEQYF
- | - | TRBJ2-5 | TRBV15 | TGTGCCACCAGCGGGCTTCAAGAGACCCAGTACTTC | CATSGLQETQYF
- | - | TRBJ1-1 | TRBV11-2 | TGTGCCAGCAGCTTAAGGGATCCTGAAGCTTTCTTT | CASSLRDPEAFF
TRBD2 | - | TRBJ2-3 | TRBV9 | TGTGCCAGCAGCGTAGCTAGCGGGGGCACAGATACGCAGTATTTT | CASSVASGGTDTQYF
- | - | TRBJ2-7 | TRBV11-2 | TGTGCCAGCAGCGCTTACTACGAGCAGTACTTC | CASSAYYEQYF
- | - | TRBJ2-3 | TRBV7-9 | TGTGCCAGCAGCTTAGGGTGGGCAGATACGCAGTATTTT | CASSLGWADTQYF
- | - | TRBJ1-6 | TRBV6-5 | TGTGCCAGCAAAAGACTGTCCTCCTATAATTCACCCCTCCACTTT | CASKRLSSYNSPLHF
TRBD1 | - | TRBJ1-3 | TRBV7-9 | TGTGCCAGCAGCAAGCAGGGGGCTTCTGGAAACACCATATATTTT | CASSKQGASGNTIYF
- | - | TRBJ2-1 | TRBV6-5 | TGTGCCAGCAGTTTTAGCGTTGAGGCCAATGAGCAGTTCTTC | CASSFSVEANEQFF
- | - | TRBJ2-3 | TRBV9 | TGTGCCAGCAGCGCACAGCAGACAGATACGCAGTATTTT | CASSAQQTDTQYF
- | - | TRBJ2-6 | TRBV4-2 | TGTGCCAGCAGCCAAGATGCAGGGCAAGGGGCCAACGTCCTGACTTTC | CASSQDAGQGANVLTF
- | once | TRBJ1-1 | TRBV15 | TGTGCCACCAGCCCGGGTCCGAGGGAGGAAGCTTTCTTT | CATSPGPREEAFF
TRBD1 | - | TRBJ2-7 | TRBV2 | TGTGCCAGCCGGACAGGGGAGGCCTACGAGCAGTACTTC | CASRTGEAYEQYF
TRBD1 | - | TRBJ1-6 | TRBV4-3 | TGCGCCAGCAGCCAAACAGGGGCACCCCTCCACTTT | CASSQTGAPLHF
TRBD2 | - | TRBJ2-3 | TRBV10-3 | TGTGCCATCAGTCCCCTAGCGGGCGCAGATACGCAGTATTTT | CAISPLAGADTQYF
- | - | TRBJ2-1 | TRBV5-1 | TGCGCCAGCAGCTTGGGGCCCCCACGGGGGCAGTTCTTC | CASSLGPPRGQFF
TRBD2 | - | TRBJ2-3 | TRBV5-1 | TGCGCCAGCAGCTTGGAGGGAGGGAGGGATACGCAGTATTTT | CASSLEGGRDTQYF
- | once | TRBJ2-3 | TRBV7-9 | TGTGCCAGCAGCTGGGGGGCAGGAGCGGATACGCAGTATTTT | CASSWGAGADTQYF
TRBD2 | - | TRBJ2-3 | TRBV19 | TGTGCCAGTAGTACCTTTAGCGGGGAGCTAACAGATACGCAGTATTTT | CASSTFSGELTDTQYF
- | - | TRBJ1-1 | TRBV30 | TGTGCCTGGAGCCCAGGGGTAGAGGCTTTCTTT | CAWSPGVEAFF
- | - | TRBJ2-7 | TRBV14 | TGTGCCAGCAGCCAAGCTTACCCCGAAAGGGGGGTCCACGAGCAGTACTTC | CASSQAYPERGVHEQYF
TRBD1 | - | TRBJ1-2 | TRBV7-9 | TGTGCCAGCAGCTTACCCCAGGGGGCGGGAGAAGGCTACACCTTC | CASSLPQGAGEGYTF
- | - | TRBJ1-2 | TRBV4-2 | TGTGCCAGCAGCCCTTTGGACGGGAACTATGGCTACACCTTC | CASSPLDGNYGYTF
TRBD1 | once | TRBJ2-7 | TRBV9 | TGTGCCAGCAGCATAAGCGGGACAGGGGGGGACTACGAGCAGTACTTC | CASSISGTGGDYEQYF
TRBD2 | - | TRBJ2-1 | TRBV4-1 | TGCGCCAGCAGCCAAGATTGGGCTAGCGGGGGGTACAATGAGCAGTTCTTC | CASSQDWASGGYNEQFF
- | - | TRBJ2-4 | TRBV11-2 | TGTGCCAGCAGCTTAGACGCTTACATTCAGTACTTC | CASSLDAYIQYF
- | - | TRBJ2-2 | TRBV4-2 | TGTGCCAGCAGCCGGATCCCGAGGGCCGGGGAGCTGTTTTTT | CASSRIPRAGELFF
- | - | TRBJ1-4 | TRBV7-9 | TGTGCCAGCAGCTTCTTCTGGACAGTTCTTCTTGCAACTAATGAAAAACTGTTTTTT | CASSFFWTVLLATNEKLFF
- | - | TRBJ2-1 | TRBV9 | TGTGCCAGCAGCGTAGAGTCAGGACACCTGGGGGAGCAGTTCTTC | CASSVESGHLGEQFF
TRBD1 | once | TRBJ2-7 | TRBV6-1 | TGTGCCAGCAGTATAGGGACAGCCTACGAGCAGTACTTC | CASSIGTAYEQYF
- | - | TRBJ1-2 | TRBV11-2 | TGTGCCAGCAGCTTATTTACGACAGCCGCAGCGGACTATGGCTACACCTTC | CASSLFTTAAADYGYTF
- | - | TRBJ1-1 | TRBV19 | TGTGCCAGTAGTATAGCGGGGGGGCGAGGGACTGAAGCTTTCTTT | CASSIAGGRGTEAFF
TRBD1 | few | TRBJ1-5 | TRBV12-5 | TGTGCTAGTGGCCGGACAGGGATGAATCAGCCCCAGCATTTT | CASGRTGMNQPQHF
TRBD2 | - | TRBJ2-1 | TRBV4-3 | TGCGCCAGCAGCCAAGATGTGGCTAGCGGGAATGAGCAGTTCTTC | CASSQDVASGNEQFF
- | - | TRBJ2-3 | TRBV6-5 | TGTGCCAGCAGTCCATCTCTGGGAGATACGCAGTATTTT | CASSPSLGDTQYF
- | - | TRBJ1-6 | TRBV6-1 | TGTGCCAGCAGCCCGCAGGGGAGTCAGGGTTCACCCCTCCACTTT | CASSPQGSQGSPLHF